Listed below are T cell receptor beta chains from one sample, sequenced in a study of control samples from healthy donors and cancer patients. The protocol was immunoSEQ multiplex PCR, while the TCRdb copy is restricted to in-frame clones and leaves out a portion. The data show 25,000 to 30,000 clones, approximately 85% seen once. Source material: PBMCs. The receptors come from a woman aged 55 to 70 with head and neck cancer. CDR3s include the opening cysteine and the closing phenylalanine or tryptophan. A D gene is named only where the DNA matches it firmly. Clone sizes are given selectively: once, few, many, or a class where the clone is expanded.

D gene | clone size | J gene | V gene | CDR3 protein | CDR3 DNA
- | once | TRBJ1-5 | TRBV7-8 | CASSLALRGDQPQHF | TGTGCCAGCAGCTTAGCGCTCAGGGGCGATCAGCCCCAGCATTTT
TRBD2 | - | TRBJ2-7 | TRBV20-1 | CSASLSSGPYEQYF | TGCAGTGCTAGTTTGTCTAGCGGTCCCTACGAGCAGTACTTC
- | - | TRBJ2-7 | TRBV18 | CASSLGPHSQQYF | TGTGCCAGCTCACTGGGGCCTCACTCACAGCAGTACTTC
- | - | TRBJ1-4 | TRBV5-8 | CARSEGEKLFF | TGTGCCAGATCTGAGGGGGAAAAACTGTTTTTT
- | - | TRBJ2-3 | TRBV7-9 | CASSASGPSTDTQYF | TGTGCCAGCAGCGCGTCGGGACCGAGCACAGATACGCAGTATTTT
- | - | TRBJ2-2 | TRBV30 | CAWSLARNTGELFF | TGTGCCTGGAGTCTAGCGAGGAACACCGGGGAGCTGTTTTTT
- | - | TRBJ1-2 | TRBV30 | CAWTPSIIPHYGYTF | TGTGCCTGGACTCCTTCCATAATACCGCACTATGGCTACACCTTC
- | - | TRBJ1-5 | TRBV6-5 | CASSRAFNQPQHF | TGTGCCAGCAGTCGGGCTTTCAATCAGCCCCAGCATTTT
- | - | TRBJ2-6 | TRBV5-4 | CASSLDRVMANVLTF | TGTGCCAGCAGCTTGGACAGGGTTATGGCCAACGTCCTGACTTTC
- | - | TRBJ2-2 | TRBV7-3 | CASSLQSNTGELFF | TGTGCCAGCAGCTTACAAAGTAACACCGGGGAGCTGTTTTTT
- | - | TRBJ1-1 | TRBV19 | CASSLGRGPTEAFF | TGTGCCAGTAGTCTAGGCCGGGGGCCAACTGAAGCTTTCTTT
- | - | TRBJ2-3 | TRBV4-1 | CASSQEGLGGNTQYF | TGCGCCAGCAGCCAAGAGGGGCTGGGGGGAAATACGCAGTATTTT
TRBD2 | - | TRBJ2-5 | TRBV10-1 | CASSESRTSGRGETQYF | TGCGCCAGCAGTGAGTCGAGGACTAGCGGGAGAGGGGAGACCCAGTACTTC
- | - | TRBJ1-1 | TRBV7-2 | CASSLAGAGVPAFF | TGTGCCAGCAGCTTAGCTGGGGCAGGAGTTCCAGCTTTCTTT
- | few | TRBJ2-1 | TRBV4-2 | CASSHKSREQFF | TGTGCCAGCAGCCATAAATCTCGGGAGCAGTTCTTC
- | - | TRBJ1-2 | TRBV7-2 | CASSKNYGYTF | TGTGCCAGCAGCAAAAACTATGGCTACACCTTC
TRBD2 | - | TRBJ2-7 | TRBV5-4 | CASSLGGTSGYEQYF | TGTGCCAGCAGCTTGGGCGGGACTAGCGGCTACGAGCAGTACTTC
- | - | TRBJ2-4 | TRBV7-2 | CASSPKNIQYF | TGTGCCAGCAGCCCCAAAAACATTCAGTACTTC
- | - | TRBJ1-1 | TRBV4-3 | CASSQVPRTEAFF | TGCGCCAGCAGCCAAGTTCCGCGGACTGAAGCTTTCTTT
- | - | TRBJ1-5 | TRBV12-5 | CASGFTSGRVYRNQPQHF | TGTGCTAGTGGTTTCACCTCAGGGAGAGTATACAGGAATCAGCCCCAGCATTTT
- | - | TRBJ2-5 | TRBV25-1 | CASSEFRGQQETQYF | TGTGCCAGCAGTGAGTTTCGAGGTCAGCAAGAGACCCAGTACTTC
- | - | TRBJ1-4 | TRBV28 | CASKGSVQAKEKLFF | TGTGCCAGCAAGGGATCGGTCCAGGCGAAGGAAAAACTGTTTTTT
TRBD1 | - | TRBJ1-6 | TRBV19 | CASSTYGTAYNSPLHF | TGTGCCAGTAGTACCTACGGGACAGCTTATAATTCACCCCTCCACTTT
TRBD1 | - | TRBJ2-3 | TRBV5-1 | CASSPEGQGEGDTQYF | TGCGCCAGCAGCCCCGAGGGACAGGGGGAAGGAGATACGCAGTATTTT
TRBD1 | few | TRBJ1-2 | TRBV5-4 | CASSPGTGVNYGYTF | TGTGCCAGCAGCCCCGGGACAGGGGTTAACTATGGCTACACCTTC
- | - | TRBJ1-5 | TRBV6-2/TRBV6-3 | CASSYSLSGVGNQPQHF | TGTGCCAGCAGTTACTCTCTTTCAGGTGTGGGCAATCAGCCCCAGCATTTT
TRBD1 | - | TRBJ1-1 | TRBV2 | CASSSDRGIAFF | TGTGCCAGCAGCTCAGACAGGGGGATAGCTTTCTTT
- | - | TRBJ2-3 | TRBV5-1 | CASSPSPAAGTTDTQYF | TGCGCCAGCAGCCCCAGTCCTGCTGCAGGGACCACAGATACGCAGTATTTT
TRBD2 | - | TRBJ2-1 | TRBV9 | CASSRTSGRRDYEQFF | TGTGCCAGCAGCAGGACTAGCGGGAGAAGGGACTATGAGCAGTTCTTC
TRBD2 | once | TRBJ2-5 | TRBV7-2 | CASSLFVTSGSQETQYF | TGTGCCAGCAGCTTATTTGTTACTAGCGGGAGCCAAGAGACCCAGTACTTC
TRBD1 | - | TRBJ1-1 | TRBV9 | CASSEATGVITEAFF | TGTGCCAGCAGCGAGGCGACAGGGGTTATAACTGAAGCTTTCTTT
- | once | TRBJ1-1 | TRBV5-5 | CASSLGAPYRRTLNTEAFF | TGTGCCAGCAGCCTGGGGGCCCCTTACAGAAGAACCTTGAACACTGAAGCTTTCTTT
- | - | TRBJ1-6 | TRBV6-5 | CASRNQGGNSPLHF | TGTGCCAGCAGAAACCAGGGCGGGAATTCACCCCTCCACTTT
- | - | TRBJ1-1 | TRBV7-9 | CASSNYTEAFF | TGTGCCAGCAGTAATTACACTGAAGCTTTCTTT
- | - | TRBJ2-1 | TRBV19 | CASRTDGDSYNEQFF | TGTGCCAGTAGGACCGACGGAGACAGCTACAATGAGCAGTTCTTC
- | - | TRBJ2-3 | TRBV24-1 | CATSDVQGADTQYF | TGTGCCACCAGTGATGTACAGGGCGCAGATACGCAGTATTTT
- | - | TRBJ1-4 | TRBV6-5 | CASRRNEKLFF | TGTGCCAGCAGGAGAAATGAAAAACTGTTTTTT
- | - | TRBJ1-1 | TRBV29-1 | CSVGDTLNTEAFF | TGCAGCGTTGGGGACACCTTAAACACTGAAGCTTTCTTT
TRBD2 | - | TRBJ2-1 | TRBV5-4 | CASSLGGLAGGNEQFF | TGTGCCAGCAGCTTGGGGGGACTAGCGGGAGGTAATGAGCAGTTCTTC
TRBD1 | - | TRBJ1-1 | TRBV12-3/TRBV12-4 | CASSLIQGAPPFF | TGTGCCAGCAGTTTAATACAGGGGGCTCCGCCTTTCTTT
- | - | TRBJ1-3 | TRBV20-1 | CSAPVGISIYF | TGCAGTGCTCCCGTCGGCATTTCCATATATTTT
- | once | TRBJ2-7 | TRBV7-2 | CASSHVYRDDRPYEQYF | TGTGCCAGCAGCCATGTTTACCGGGACGACAGACCCTACGAGCAGTACTTC
TRBD1 | - | TRBJ1-6 | TRBV4-1 | CASSQPGQGYSPLHF | TGCGCCAGCAGCCAGCCGGGACAGGGCTACTCACCCCTCCACTTT
TRBD1 | - | TRBJ2-1 | TRBV14 | CASSPPGTGSHEQFF | TGTGCCAGCAGCCCACCTGGGACAGGGTCCCATGAGCAGTTCTTC
TRBD1 | - | TRBJ2-7 | TRBV4-2 | CASSREQGSSYEQYF | TGTGCCAGCAGCCGTGAACAGGGGAGCTCCTACGAGCAGTACTTC
- | - | TRBJ2-3 | TRBV3-1/TRBV3-2 | CASSQDWPGQAYLSGTIADTQYF | TGTGCCAGCAGCCAAGATTGGCCGGGACAGGCCTACCTTAGCGGGACAATAGCAGATACGCAGTATTTT
TRBD2 | - | TRBJ2-1 | TRBV13 | CASSRTSGGNNEQFF | TGTGCCAGCAGCCGCACTAGCGGGGGAAACAATGAGCAGTTCTTC
- | once | TRBJ1-3 | TRBV4-1 | CASSQDGTAGNTIYF | TGCGCCAGCAGCCAAGATGGCACAGCTGGAAACACCATATATTTT
- | - | TRBJ1-2 | TRBV25-1 | CASSETELYGYTF | TGTGCCAGCAGTGAGACGGAACTCTATGGCTACACCTTC
- | few | TRBJ2-7 | TRBV4-3 | CASSQDPPGGYSSYEQYF | TGCGCCAGCAGCCAAGATCCACCGGGGGGCTACAGCTCCTACGAGCAGTACTTC
- | - | TRBJ2-5 | TRBV5-6 | CASSLGGTGPAPNF | TGTGCCAGCAGCTTGGGGGGTACAGGGCCCGCCCCCAACTTC
TRBD1 | - | TRBJ2-7 | TRBV11-2 | CASRGQVPYEQYF | TGTGCCAGCAGAGGACAGGTACCCTACGAGCAGTACTTC
TRBD2 | few | TRBJ2-7 | TRBV7-3 | CASSPRGGTAYEQYF | TGTGCCAGCAGCCCACGGGGGGGTACGGCCTACGAGCAGTACTTC